A single sample is the source of the 24 T cell receptor beta chains below, sequenced in a study of radiotherapy plus CTLA-4 blockade in lung cancer (dated by TCRdb to 2016 to 2018). Library prep was done by the immunoSEQ multiplex PCR assay. TCRdb retrieved this table from immuneACCESS and kept in-frame rearrangements only. Not all clones are present; in checked studies, unresolved V genes account for under half, and no reason is known for the remainder. A total of some 35,000 clones appear in this sample, about 85% of them only once. The ten largest make up about 5.3% of the sample. The material sequenced was peripheral blood, taken from a patient treated with radiotherapy plus ipilimumab. Every receptor here comes from a human donor with non-small cell lung cancer who had stable disease on radiotherapy plus ipilimumab.

The chain combines TRBV19 with TRBJ2-7, with D unclear. This CDR3 is 15 amino acids long. CDR1 is LNHDA, CDR2 SQIVND, per germline (reference sequence). Between the trimmed V and J ends, which lost 0 bases and 0 bases, there was a span of 9 bases. CDR3 loop: CASSIDTDGSYEQYF. CDR3 nucleotides: TGTGCCAGTAGTATAGATACAGACGGCTCCTACGAGCAGTACTTC. Looking up the rest from reference TRBV19 and TRBJ2-7 gives the full variable domain: DGGITQSPKYLFRKEGQNVTLSCEQNLNHDAMYWYRQDPGQGLRLIYYSQIVNDFQKGDIAEGYSVSREKKESFPLTVTSAQKNPTAFYLCASSIDTDGSYEQYFGPGTRLTVT.

This clone was counted once. V is TRBV19 and J is TRBJ1-1; TRBD1 agrees at 7 bases. The ends lost 5 bases at V and 6 bases at J; junction bases unmatched: 12. The CDR3 is made up of 15 amino acids. Germline loops: CDR1 LNHDA, CDR2 SQIVND (reference sequence). The CDR3 loop reads CASSAETGTISEAFF. The CDR3 DNA is TGTGCCAGTAGTGCAGAGACAGGGACGATCTCTGAAGCTTTCTTT.

The V gene is TRBV7-2, the J gene TRBJ2-5, with TRBD2 identical over 9 bases. The CDR3 has 15 residues. Germline V gene data show CDR1 as SGHTA and CDR2 as FQGNSA. After removal of 3 bases from V and 2 bases from J, the junction contained 4 bases not matched to a gene. The DNA for the CDR3 is TGTGCCAGCAGCTTTGGGGCGGGAGGGCAAGAGACCCAGTACTTC. Translating gives CASSFGAGGQETQYF.

The genes are TRBV29-1 and TRBJ2-7, with D possibly being TRBD1 (5 bases). Germline assignment: CDR1 SQVTM and CDR2 ANQGSEA. The germline V and J ends were trimmed by 5 bases and 2 bases, with 10 bases remaining between them. The CDR3 has 12 amino acids. The CDR3 bases are TGCAGCGTTTGGGGCGGAACCTACGAGCAGTACTTC. Its translation is CSVWGGTYEQYF.

The V gene is TRBV11-3, the J gene TRBJ2-5; D remains unclear. Germline-derived CDR1 and CDR2 are SGHNT and YENEEA. CDR3 length equals 13 residues. V lost 0 bases and J lost 4, with 6 bases in between. In DNA form, the CDR3 reads TGTGCCAGCAGCTTAGATACGGGAGAGACCCAGTACTTC. It codes for CASSLDTGETQYF. Using reference TRBV11-3 and TRBJ2-5 for the parts outside the CDR3, the full variable domain is EAGVVQSPRYKIIEKKQPVAFWCNPISGHNTLYWYLQNLGQGPELLIRYENEEAVDDSQLPKDRFSAERLKGVDSTLKIQPAELGDSAVYLCASSLDTGETQYFGPGTRLLVL.

This clone was recorded once. This chain connects TRBV27 to TRBJ2-7, with 8 positions matching TRBD1. This CDR3 comprises 15 residues. Germline V gives CDR1 MNHEY, CDR2 SMNVEV (reference sequence). The V gene end was trimmed by 3 bases and the J gene end by 1 base; junction bases not matched to a gene: 5. The CDR3 DNA follows: TGTGCCAGCAGTTTCTCAGGGACAGGTTCCTACGAGCAGTACTTC. Protein sequence: CASSFSGTGSYEQYF.

This chain links TRBV10-3 with TRBJ1-6, with D possibly TRBD1 on 5 matching bases. Looked up from germline, CDR1 is ENHRY and CDR2 is SYGVKD. CDR3 length: 14 residues. The V gene lost 0 bases and the J gene lost 8 bases, with 8 bases spanning the gap. CDR3 in DNA: TGTGCCATCAGTGAGTCCAGGGAGGATTCACCCCTCCACTTT. Its translation: CAISESREDSPLHF.

The chain recombines TRBV5-1 with TRBJ2-3; D unclear. Germline CDR1 SGHRS, CDR2 YFSETQ. Trimming removed 0 bases at V and 4 bases at J, with 9 bases between. The CDR3 is 14 residues long. In nucleotides, the CDR3 is TGCGCCAGCAGCTTGGCGCAGGTCGCAGATACGCAGTATTTT. Translating gives CASSLAQVADTQYF.

The chain employs TRBV4-3 and TRBJ1-2; no definite D call. Germline loops: CDR1 LGHNA, CDR2 YSLEER. Trimming left V 0 bases short and J 3 bases short, with 8 bases between. CDR3 length equals 14 residues. The CDR3 loop reads CASSQDYGDYGYTF. In nucleotides, the CDR3 is TGCGCCAGCAGCCAAGATTACGGAGACTATGGCTACACCTTC.

DNA of the CDR3: TGTGCCATCAGGGGGGGACTAGAGGGGTCAGATACGCAGTATTTT. The encoded protein is CAIRGGLEGSDTQYF. V gene TRBV10-3 combines with J gene TRBJ2-3, with TRBD2 identical over 8 bases. Germline V gene sequence: CDR1 ENHRY, CDR2 SYGVKD. Unmatched junction bases numbered 9, after V lost 6 bases and J lost 4 bases. There are 15 residues in the CDR3.

J is TRBJ1-4 and V is TRBV2, with 8 nucleotides matching TRBD1. The junction had 6 bases not matched to a gene; V was cut back by 6 bases and J by 6 bases. Germline V lookup: CDR1 SNHLY, CDR2 FYNNEI. CDR3 length: 14 residues. In nucleotides, the CDR3 is TGTGCCAGCAGGGACAGGGTCGGGGATGAAAAACTGTTTTTT. Translating gives CASRDRVGDEKLFF. The full variable domain, its missing parts supplied by reference TRBV2 and TRBJ1-4, is EPEVTQTPSHQVTQMGQEVILRCVPISNHLYFYWYRQILGQKVEFLVSFYNNEISEKSEIFDDQFSVERPDGSNFTLKIRSTKLEDSAMYFCASRDRVGDEKLFFGSGTQLSVL.

The chain combines TRBV11-2 with TRBJ1-2; D may be TRBD1 (6 bases). There are 16 residues in the CDR3. V was trimmed by 5 bases and J by 4 bases, leaving 20 bases between them. The germline V gene has CDR1 SGHAT and CDR2 FQNNGV. CDR3 amino acids: CASSLKRTALIYGYTF. CDR3 bases: TGTGCCAGCAGCCTAAAACGGACAGCGCTCATCTATGGCTACACCTTC.

V usage is TRBV19 and J usage is TRBJ1-1; 8 positions match TRBD1. V shed 3 bases, J shed 4 bases, and the junction held 1 base outside the gene matches. Germline assignment: CDR1 LNHDA and CDR2 SQIVND (reference sequence). The length of the CDR3 is 13 residues. In DNA, the CDR3 is TGTGCCAGTAGTATCCAGGGGGCCACTGAAGCTTTCTTT. Translated: CASSIQGATEAFF. Full variable domain (rest looked up from reference TRBV19 and TRBJ1-1): DGGITQSPKYLFRKEGQNVTLSCEQNLNHDAMYWYRQDPGQGLRLIYYSQIVNDFQKGDIAEGYSVSREKKESFPLTVTSAQKNPTAFYLCASSIQGATEAFFGQGTRLTVV.

The V call is TRBV7-9, the J call TRBJ1-2; 10 nucleotides match TRBD1. After removal of 3 bases from V and 2 bases from J, the junction contained 15 bases not matched to a gene. The germline gives CDR1 SEHNR, CDR2 FQNEAQ (reference sequence). This CDR3 contains 19 residues. CDR3 amino acids: CASSFPVAGTGVPNYGYTF. DNA of the CDR3: TGTGCCAGCAGCTTTCCGGTGGCCGGGACAGGGGTCCCCAACTATGGCTACACCTTC.

The chain joins TRBV30 to TRBJ2-3; possibly TRBD2 for D (6 bases). The CDR3 has 15 residues. The V end was cut by 1 base, the J end by 0 bases, with 11 bases between. Germline V gene data show CDR1 as GTSNPN and CDR2 as SVGIG (reference sequence). CDR3 region: CAWSGLGLSTDTQYF. The CDR3 coding sequence is TGTGCCTGGAGTGGACTAGGCCTCAGCACAGATACGCAGTATTTT.

The chain couples TRBV9 to TRBJ2-1; 8 positions agree with TRBD2. This CDR3 has 13 amino acids. V was clipped by 4 bases and J by 6 bases; unmatched bases: 3. Per germline, CDR1 SGDLS and CDR2 YYNGEE. This chain's CDR3 is CASSQSGSNEQFF. DNA of the CDR3: TGTGCCAGCAGCCAGAGCGGGAGCAATGAGCAGTTCTTC.

The rearrangement joins TRBV7-3 to TRBJ2-1; TRBD2 aligns across 11 bases. Per germline, CDR1 SGHTA and CDR2 FQGTGA. The CDR3 totals 16 residues. The trim removed 1 base at V and 5 bases at J, leaving 4 bases unmatched. CDR3 bases: TGTGCCAGCAGCTTAATGGGGACTAGCGGACACAATGAGCAGTTCTTC. Amino acids: CASSLMGTSGHNEQFF.

This clone occurred a few times. The chain links TRBV9 to TRBJ2-7; D gene uncertain. Trimming left V 0 bases short and J 1 base short, with 5 bases between. From germline, CDR1 is SGDLS and CDR2 YYNGEE. The CDR3 extends over 13 amino acids. As DNA, the CDR3 is TGTGCCAGCAGCGTAGCCACTTCCTACGAGCAGTACTTC. Protein sequence: CASSVATSYEQYF.

This chain links TRBV6-5 with TRBJ2-7; 9 bases fit TRBD1. Germline V gene lookup returns CDR1 MNHEY and CDR2 SVGAGI. CDR3 length: 14 amino acids. J lost 7 bases, V lost 2 bases, and 6 bases had no gene match. DNA for the CDR3: TGTGCCAGCAGTTACACCAGGACAGGGGAAGAGCAGTACTTC. Translating gives CASSYTRTGEEQYF.

V and J are TRBV7-2 and TRBJ1-2; D is uncertain. The V and J ends lost 6 bases and 13 bases respectively, with 18 bases between them. Per germline, CDR1 SGHTA and CDR2 FQGNSA. The CDR3 covers 12 residues. This chain's CDR3 is CASRESGLGPTF. The CDR3 region has the DNA TGTGCCAGCAGAGAGAGTGGCCTTGGGCCCACCTTC. Drawing the rest from reference TRBV7-2 and TRBJ1-2, the complete variable domain is GAGVSQSPSNKVTEKGKDVELRCDPISGHTALYWYRQSLGQGLEFLIYFQGNSAPDKSGLPSDRFSAERTGGSVSTLTIQRTQQEDSAVYLCASRESGLGPTFGSGTRLTVV.

The rearrangement joins TRBV2 to TRBJ2-5; TRBD1 might be the D (6 bases). Germline assignment: CDR1 SNHLY and CDR2 FYNNEI. Trimming left V 5 bases short and J 6 bases short, with 10 bases between. The CDR3 contains 12 residues. CDR3 DNA sequence: TGTGCCAGCAGTACAGGGCTAAAGACCCAGTACTTC. Translation: CASSTGLKTQYF.

The rearrangement links TRBV4-3 to TRBJ2-3; D may be TRBD2 (5 bases). Trimming removed 0 bases from V and 10 bases from J, with 11 bases in between. The CDR3 sequence is 13 residues long. Germline V gene lookup returns CDR1 LGHNA and CDR2 YSLEER. CDR3 in amino acids: CASSQDSAGAQYF. The CDR3 region has the DNA TGCGCCAGCAGCCAAGATTCGGCGGGTGCGCAGTATTTT.

This chain connects TRBV5-4 to TRBJ2-3, with TRBD2 matching over 8 bases. This CDR3 is 16 amino acids long. Germline V gives CDR1 SGHNT, CDR2 YYREEE (reference sequence). V lost 1 base to trimming and J lost 5 bases; unmatched junction nucleotides: 9. Here the CDR3 reads CASSLPLGLAGDTQYF. Here the CDR3 DNA reads TGTGCCAGCAGCTTGCCCCTAGGGCTAGCGGGAGATACGCAGTATTTT.

The chain is built from TRBV25-1 and TRBJ2-1; D possibly corresponds to TRBD2 (6 bases). The CDR3 has 15 amino acids. The ends were cut back, 2 bases at V and 7 bases at J, with 15 bases in the middle. Germline lookup yields CDR1 MGHDK and CDR2 SYGVNS. CDR3 coding DNA: TGTGCCAGCAGTGAAGCCAGCGGGTTTATTAATGAGCAGTTCTTC. Amino acid sequence: CASSEASGFINEQFF.